This TCR beta chain was recorded in a study of shared clonotypes between healthy human individuals (dated by TCRdb to 2020 to 2021). General notes on the study: The cohort comprised two women and a few men aged 18 to 49 years. For each donor, CD4 naive and CD4 memory were each run on three plates, CD8 naive on two plates, and CD8 memory on one plate. To estimate repertoire size and how much clonotypes are shared between individuals, the study performed deep sequencing of blood TCR repertoires from roughly five healthy adults. Libraries were prepared and TCR repertoires were sequenced by different laboratories using diverse techniques, in order to increase sequencing depth and limit assay-specific biases. Each donor's leukapheresis produced roughly between roughly 0.94 and 9.5 billion PBMCs.

Using the deep immunoSEQ assay, TCR CDR3 regions were amplified from genomic DNA by multiplex PCR. For each cell subset, the extracted genomic DNA was distributed evenly across all wells of several immunoSEQ 96-well plates, and each plate served as one replicate. For sorted subsets, each replicate PCR was loaded with around 200 ng genomic DNA, equivalent to 30,000 to 35,000 T cell genomes. Purified libraries were quantified with a Qubit 3.0 fluorometer, sized on a Bioanalyzer 2100, and re-quantified with the KAPA Library Quantification kit. Each immunoSEQ 96-well plate was sequenced on its own single-read 150-cycle Illumina NextSeq 550 flow cell. The study's processing was this. Because only junctional sequences without quality scores were contained in the immunoSEQ output, filtering matching that applied to full-length reads could not be performed. To assign V/J genes and CDR3, sequences were annotated using PyIR, a Python wrapper for IgBLAST v1.9, with IMGT germline references. Reads were filtered out if the reads had weak V/J assignments (E-value above 1e-6), no CDR3, stop codons, out-of-frame junctions, or ambiguous translated residues. A V3J clonotype was defined by an identical inferred V gene, J gene, and CDR3 amino acid sequence. Percentage overlap between repertoires was calculated by dividing the number of shared unique clonotypes by the size of the smaller repertoire. Three approaches were used to assess repertoire richness: RTK rarefaction, the Chao1 estimator, and Recon v2.1 estimates of unobserved clonotypes. For all TCRbeta clonotypes obtained by the gDNA method from several donors, generation probabilities were computed with OLGA. Sourced from immuneACCESS, this table was stored by TCRdb with only in-frame sequences that have V and J called. A share of the clones is absent; for the studies checked, an unresolved V gene accounts for under half, and the remainder has no known explanation. From that table come the V and J calls and clone size; the DNA was used to work out D and trimming. The sample table lists a few million clones, 95% of them with a count of one. Together, the top ten hold around 0.13% of the sample.

With respect to this clone: No antigen is known for it. Base qualities were left out, and no much larger clone turns up one base away.

Healthy HIV-negative adults with no recently reported acute infections or vaccinations were included as donors. All donors were Caucasian adults living in Nashville, Tennessee, USA. Magnetic negative selection was used to enrich CD4+ T cells, after which naive cells were positively selected on CD45RA and the negative fraction became the memory subset. Blood was collected by leukapheresis, and PBMCs were isolated by Ficoll-Histopaque density gradient centrifugation and then cryopreserved in liquid nitrogen vapor phase. Analytical flow cytometry was used to check the purity and quantity of every magnetically sorted T cell population. Each sorted fraction had its genomic DNA isolated and then quantified by UV absorbance on a Nanodrop 2000c. Overall study results and their limits: Higher generation probabilities were observed for clonotypes shared by all four sorted-subset donors than for non-shared clonotypes. Estimated clonotype richness was generally larger for naive than for memory subsets. The genetic and exposure-history diversity represented was limited by the small number of donors. Only blood was sampled, and tissue TCR repertoires likely differ from those in blood. Based on pairwise subsampling, the degree of clonotype sharing among donors was expected to be affected by sequencing depth. Across a handful of donors, about 5% of naive CD4, approximately 4% of naive CD8, roughly 2.3% of memory CD4, and roughly 0.4% of memory CD8 clonotypes were shared. Even with the large sequencing depth, rarefaction of the sorted-subset datasets indicated that sequencing was incomplete.

V is shortened by 10 bases, J by 8 bases, and the region joining them spans 18 bases. Spanning cysteine to phenylalanine, the CDR3 consists of 14 amino acids. The only DNA kept is the CDR3, 42 bases in frame from the first base. Per the germline V gene, ENHRY is the CDR1 and SYGVKD is the CDR2. The chain was built from TRBV10-3 and TRBJ1-6, and perhaps TRBD1 as D gene, on 6 matching bases. This clonotype was sampled from a man younger than 30 in good health. The sample consisted of naive CD4+ T cells sorted from blood. The sample's cell subset or site, from its label and the paper: CD45RA+ positively selected. The CDR3 reads as follows: CATDPSQGHSPLHF. The DNA reads as follows: TGTGCCACCGACCCCTCTCAGGGGCATTCACCCCTCCACTTT.